The 8 T cell receptor beta chains in this list originate from one sample, sequenced in a study of T cells in Graves' hyperthyroidism and ophthalmopathy. TCR beta CDR3 sequences were amplified from RNA transcripts. First-round RT-PCR of the TCR CDR3 relied on the HTBI primer set. One entry per CDR3 protein, called by TCRdb with MiXCR from the multiplex PCR reads. Among roughly 520,000 distinct CDR3 sequences listed, around a quarter were seen once. The sequenced sample was blood. All receptors derive from a woman between 25 and 40 years old with Graves' ophthalmopathy.

The sample holds many counts of this clonotype. The chain recombines TRBV20-1 with TRBJ1-1, with D maybe TRBD1 (5 bases). The CDR3 has 17 residues. Trimming took 1 base from V and 3 from J, leaving 21 bases between them. Germline V gene lookup returns CDR1 DFQATT and CDR2 SNEGSKA (reference sequence). The CDR3 DNA reads TGCAGTGCTAGAGGCCACAATAACGACAGCCCTTACACTGAAGCTTTCTTT. It translates to CSARGHNNDSPYTEAFF.

The rearrangement links TRBV20-1 to TRBJ2-1; 13 bases map to TRBD2. CDR1 and CDR2 from the germline V gene are DFQATT and SNEGSKA (reference sequence). V gave up 4 bases and J gave up 9 bases; unmatched junction bases: 9. This CDR3 is 15 amino acids long. CDR3 bases: TGCAGTGCTACACATCGGACTAGCGGGGGTGGTGAGCAGTTCTTC. Protein sequence: CSATHRTSGGGEQFF.

CDR3 DNA: TGTGCCAGCAGTTTTGGGGGAGAGGCCGTAAAGGCCAAAAACATTCAGTACTTC. Amino acids: CASSFGGEAVKAKNIQYF. The rearrangement uses TRBV27 and TRBJ2-4; TRBD1 or TRBD2 may be the D gene (5 bases each). Trimming left V 3 bases short and J 1 base short, with 19 bases between. The germline CDR1 and CDR2 sequences are MNHEY and SMNVEV (reference sequence). The length of the CDR3 is 18 residues.

The sample holds many counts of this clonotype. This sequence joins TRBV6-1 and TRBJ1-1; D is undetermined. V lost 3 bases to trimming and J lost 1 base, with 24 bases between them. The CDR3 runs to 19 residues. The V gene's germline CDR1 is MNHNS and CDR2 SASEGT. The CDR3 DNA reads TGTGCCAGCAGTGATTTCAGTTACGGCCGGAATAACTGGAACACTGAAGCTTTCTTT. It encodes CASSDFSYGRNNWNTEAFF.

This clonotype showed up many times. V gene TRBV27 combines with J gene TRBJ1-5, with 9 bases identical to TRBD1. Germline V gene sequence: CDR1 MNHEY, CDR2 SMNVEV (reference sequence). V was pared by 3 bases and J by 6 bases, with 6 bases of the junction left unmatched. The CDR3 extends over 15 amino acids. The DNA for the CDR3 is TGTGCCAGCAGTTTCCCACAGGGGGCACGTCAGCCCCAGCATTTT. It translates to CASSFPQGARQPQHF.

The V call is TRBV13, the J call TRBJ1-2, with D uncertain. Looked up from germline, CDR1 is PRHDT and CDR2 is FYEKMQ (reference sequence). With 3 bases removed from V and 8 bases from J, the gap between germline ends came to 16 bases. CDR3 length: 14 amino acids. CDR3 protein: CASSFLGLLGGYTF. In nucleotides, the CDR3 is TGTGCCAGCAGCTTCCTCGGGCTACTAGGCGGCTACACCTTC.

This clonotype has ten or more counts. The chain couples TRBV29-1 to TRBJ2-5; D gene ambiguous. Germline V gene data show CDR1 as SQVTM and CDR2 as ANQGSEA. V shed 3 bases and J shed 1 base, with 9 bases lying between them. This CDR3 is 13 amino acids long. The CDR3 reads CSVDNGFQETQYF. CDR3 in DNA: TGCAGCGTTGATAATGGGTTCCAAGAGACCCAGTACTTC. Variable domain in full (rest from reference TRBV29-1 and TRBJ2-5): SAVISQKPSRDICQRGTSLTIQCQVDSQVTMMFWYRQQPGQSLTLIATANQGSEATYESGFVIDKFPISRPNLTFSTLTVSNMSPEDSSIYLCSVDNGFQETQYFGPGTRLLVL.

The rearrangement joins TRBV12-3 or TRBV12-4 to TRBJ2-6; the match to TRBD1 covers 7 bases. V gave up 9 bases and J gave up 2 bases; unmatched junction bases: 7. This CDR3 comprises 15 residues. The CDR3 loop reads CASTDRQAGANVLTF. CDR3 DNA sequence: TGTGCCAGTACGGACAGGCAAGCTGGGGCCAACGTCCTGACTTTC.